The TCR beta chain under discussion was sequenced for a study of T cell responses to AZD1222 COVID-19 vaccine. Findings and limits, study-wide: White British people made up most donors, females outnumbered males, and clonal diversity was possibly underestimated. There were repertoire samples only from the period after the peak T cell response.

Investigators merged groups given second doses at roughly 4 or roughly 12 weeks. About this clone: Its antigen is undetermined.

Germline V lookup: CDR1 LGHDT, CDR2 YNNKEL (reference sequence). This CDR3 is built from 16 residues. Trimming removed 0 bases from V and 2 bases from J; junction bases left unmatched: 5. The table came from immunoSEQ multiplex PCR; TCRdb's copy has only in-frame clones and leaves some out. The sample carries approximately 150,000 clones, 90% to 95% recorded once. This clonotype originated in an adult who received the AZD1222 COVID-19 vaccine. The specimen was peripheral blood, collected 28 days after the second AZD1222 dose. V usage is TRBV3-1 (or the pseudogene TRBV3-2) and J usage is TRBJ2-7; 9 nucleotides agree with TRBD2. CDR3 amino acids: CASSQDGAGGPYEQYF. DNA for the CDR3: TGTGCCAGCAGCCAAGATGGGGCGGGAGGGCCCTACGAGCAGTACTTC.